The source of this T cell receptor beta chain is a study of response to subunit inactivated influenza vaccine. Broader study findings: There was a suggestion from the authors that each seasonal influenza vaccination recruits few new T cells.

MiXCR, applied by TCRdb to the RT-PCR reads, yields one record per CDR3 protein. The repertoire holds 530,000 or so distinct CDR3 sequences, with about an eighth as singletons. Worth noting for this clonotype: What it recognizes is unknown.

The CDR3 runs to 16 residues. Germline lookup yields CDR1 SGDLS and CDR2 YYNGEE. V was pared by 2 bases and J by 1 base, with 14 bases between. The chain combines TRBV9 with TRBJ2-3; tentatively, D is TRBD1 (6 bases). Sequenced material: PBMCs from blood, taken on the day of vaccination. This receptor was obtained from a man in his fifties who received an inactivated influenza vaccine. The CDR3 loop reads CASSVVDRSGTDTQYF. As DNA, the CDR3 is TGTGCCAGCAGCGTCGTCGACAGGTCTGGCACAGATACGCAGTATTTT.